These 10 T cell receptor beta chains were sequenced from one sample in a study of blood T cells in healthy people across ages (dated by TCRdb to between 2015 and 2017). To prepare the library, 5' RACE was applied. These reads were obtained on an Illumina HiSeq 2500. The second PCR ran for roughly 7 to 12 cycles and used a J-beta primer mix along with a sample-barcoded 5' primer. TCRdb itself trimmed the public reads at Q25 with fastp, ran MiXCR and retained productive beta chains. Rows are combined by CDR3 protein, so each entry shows the most common genes and DNA. This sample comprises some 1.7 million distinct CDR3 sequences, 28% of them detected only once. The ten most abundant clones make up 7.7% of the sample. Input material: blood. The origin of the receptors is a woman aged 30 to 39 in good health.

This chain joins TRBV12-3 or TRBV12-4 and TRBJ1-5, with 12 bases matching TRBD1. This CDR3 has 16 residues. V trimming: 6 bases; J trimming: 1 base; junction bases outside the gene matches: 4. CDR3 sequence: CASRPGQGASNQPQHF. The CDR3 region has the DNA TGTGCCAGCAGGCCGGGACAGGGGGCAAGCAATCAGCCCCAGCATTTT.

The sample holds many counts of this clonotype. CDR3 bases: TGTGCCAGCAGTTTATGGGGTAGCGGGAGGGAAGAGACCCAGTACTTC. Protein: CASSLWGSGREETQYF. The chain combines TRBV12-3 or TRBV12-4 with TRBJ2-5; TRBD2 matches 11 bases. The ends lost 2 bases at V and 3 bases at J; junction bases unmatched: 5. The CDR3 spans 16 residues.

As regards this clonotype: One end of the junction varies from germline; a read error may be responsible. CDR3 sequence (DNA): TGCGCCAGCGGCCAAGAAGGGGCGGGTTCCGGCTATGGCTACACCTTC. It yields the protein CASGQEGAGSGYGYTF. The V call is TRBV4-3, the J call TRBJ1-2; tentative D call: TRBD1 (5 bases). The CDR3 runs 16 residues. The germline CDR1 and CDR2 sequences are LGHNA and YSLEER.

This clonotype was seen at least ten times. The chain joins TRBV20-1 to TRBJ1-2; 7 nucleotides align to TRBD1. With V trimmed by 0 bases and J by 2 bases, 3 bases remained unmatched. Germline values: CDR1 DFQATT, CDR2 SNEGSKA (reference sequence). This CDR3 has 14 amino acids. CDR3 amino acids: CSARDTGVNYGYTF. The DNA of the CDR3 is TGCAGTGCTAGAGACACAGGGGTCAACTATGGCTACACCTTC.

The V gene is TRBV7-9, the J gene TRBJ2-3; D call uncertain. V lost 5 bases and J 5 bases, leaving 11 bases between the germline ends. The CDR3 extends over 13 amino acids. Germline loops: CDR1 SEHNR, CDR2 FQNEAQ (reference sequence). CDR3 coding DNA: TGTGCCAGCAGCCATCCGGTTGGAGATACGCAGTATTTT. Translation gives CASSHPVGDTQYF.

This clonotype was seen only once. The chain employs TRBV4-2 and TRBJ2-1; D perhaps matches TRBD2 (5 bases). Germline CDR1 is LGHNA and CDR2 is YNFKEQ. V was clipped by 0 bases and J by 5 bases, with 11 bases between them. This CDR3 region has 15 residues. The CDR3, as DNA: TGTGCCAGCAGCCAAGAGGCGGGCTTCCACAATGAGCAGTTCTTC. Translating it yields CASSQEAGFHNEQFF.

This clonotype was seen more than once but under ten times. V and J are TRBV20-1 and TRBJ2-1; the match to TRBD2 covers 10 bases. The trim removed 6 bases at V and 5 bases at J, leaving 22 bases unmatched. The germline V gene encodes CDR1 DFQATT and CDR2 SNEGSKA (reference sequence). This CDR3 has 19 amino acids. This CDR3 is CSAEGPVTSGILYDNEQFF. The DNA of the CDR3 is TGCAGTGCAGAAGGACCGGTTACTAGCGGGATTTTGTATGACAATGAGCAGTTCTTC.

This sequence joins TRBV20-1 and TRBJ2-2; D is unclear. The CDR3 is 13 residues long. CDR1 is DFQATT and CDR2 is SNEGSKA in the germline V gene (reference sequence). Trimming left V 5 bases short and J 0 bases short, with 7 bases between. The CDR3: CSAPYANTGELFF. Written as DNA, the CDR3 is TGCAGTGCTCCATACGCGAACACCGGGGAGCTGTTTTTT.

In its sample, this clonotype was seen a few times. This chain connects TRBV12-3 or TRBV12-4 to TRBJ2-7; D might be TRBD2 (6 bases). The CDR3 length is 15 residues. With 1 base removed from V and 1 base from J, the gap between germline ends came to 11 bases. The CDR3 region is CASSLGLDPSYEQYF. CDR3 nucleotides: TGTGCCAGCAGTTTAGGACTAGATCCGTCCTACGAGCAGTACTTC.

This chain links TRBV6-5 with TRBJ2-2, with a tentative D call TRBD1 (6 bases). V gave up 2 bases and J gave up 4 bases, with 17 bases separating them. CDR1 and CDR2 (germline): MNHEY, SVGAGI. The CDR3 is made up of 17 amino acids. The DNA for the CDR3 is TGTGCCAGCAGTTACGCTAAGTATGGACAGACCACCGGGGAGCTGTTTTTT. Translating gives CASSYAKYGQTTGELFF.